The 18 T cell receptor beta chains presented below share a single source sample, sequenced in a study of cytomegalovirus exposure and HLA in healthy donors. Vbeta (60) and Jbeta (13) primers were used in the PCR. Profiled with immunoSEQ multiplex PCR; TCRdb holds only in-frame clones, not every one. The profile covers under 250,000 clones, with approximately 82% appearing a single time and about 3.8% taken by the ten largest. Sequencing used PBMCs. These receptors were obtained from a male donor in good health and CMV-seronegative.

In this sample, this clone turned up a few times. The chain recombines TRBV4-1 with TRBJ2-7; D is unclear. With 3 bases removed from V and 3 bases from J, the gap between germline ends came to 18 bases. CDR1 and CDR2 (germline): MGHRA, YSYEKL. There are 16 residues in the CDR3. The CDR3 region has the DNA TGCGCCAGCAGCCATGAAACAAGACATGACGTCTACGAGCAGTACTTC. Residues: CASSHETRHDVYEQYF.

A few counts support this clone. The chain has TRBV10-2 and TRBJ2-3; TRBD2 matches 10 bases. CDR1 is WSHSY and CDR2 is SAAADI in the germline V gene. The CDR3 has 18 amino acids. V lost 4 bases to trimming and J lost 0 bases; unmatched junction nucleotides: 10. This chain's CDR3 is CASSGFGSSGRSTDTQYF. The DNA for the CDR3 is TGCGCCAGCAGTGGGTTCGGCTCTAGCGGGAGAAGCACAGATACGCAGTATTTT.

The rearrangement joins TRBV6-1 to TRBJ2-3, with TRBD2 matching over 12 bases. The CDR3 runs 15 residues. V lost 4 bases, J lost 4 bases, and 3 bases stayed unmatched. Per the germline V gene, CDR1 is MNHNS and CDR2 is SASEGT. The CDR3 sequence is CASSGLAGGSDTQYF. CDR3 DNA sequence: TGTGCCAGCAGTGGTCTAGCGGGAGGGTCAGATACGCAGTATTTT.

The V and J genes are TRBV19 and TRBJ2-7; 14 nucleotides match TRBD2. The junction had 6 bases not matched to a gene; V was cut back by 4 bases and J by 7 bases. The CDR3 spans 15 residues. Germline V CDR1 and CDR2: LNHDA, SQIVND (reference sequence). The CDR3 region has the DNA TGTGCCAGTAGTACCAGGACTAGCGGGAGGAAAGAGCAGTACTTC. Protein: CASSTRTSGRKEQYF.

J is TRBJ2-1 and V is TRBV2; D perhaps matches TRBD1 (5 bases). The CDR3 is 15 residues long. V was trimmed by 4 bases and J by 7 bases, leaving 17 bases between them. Germline values: CDR1 SNHLY, CDR2 FYNNEI. CDR3 nucleotide sequence: TGTGCCAGCAGTGGGTTCGCAGGGCCAGAGAATGAGCAGTTCTTC. Amino acids: CASSGFAGPENEQFF.

A single count supports this clone. The chain combines TRBV5-4 with TRBJ2-1; perhaps TRBD2 as D (5 bases). V was shortened by 6 bases and J by 4 bases, with 11 bases between the two germline ends. CDR3 length: 13 amino acids. Germline CDR1 is SGHNT and CDR2 is YYREEE (reference sequence). The CDR3 DNA reads as TGTGCCAGCACCGGGGAGCTATACAATGAGCAGTTCTTC. Translated, it gives CASTGELYNEQFF.

The chain couples TRBV28 to TRBJ2-7; 8 positions match TRBD2. The V gene end was trimmed by 3 bases and the J gene end by 2 bases; junction bases not matched to a gene: 27. The CDR3 is made up of 22 amino acids. From germline, CDR1 is MDHEN and CDR2 SYDVKM. CDR3 in DNA: TGTGCCAGCAGTTTGAAAGGGCTTCGGGCAGGGGCCTTTAGCGGGGTTCCCTACGAGCAGTACTTC. This translates into CASSLKGLRAGAFSGVPYEQYF. Using reference TRBV28 and TRBJ2-7 for the parts outside the CDR3, the full variable domain is DVKVTQSSRYLVKRTGEKVFLECVQDMDHENMFWYRQDPGLGLRLIYFSYDVKMKEKGDIPEGYSVSREKKERFSLILESASTNQTSMYLCASSLKGLRAGAFSGVPYEQYFGPGTRLTVT.

This clone occurred a few times. V usage is TRBV5-1 and J usage is TRBJ1-4; no reliable D call. The germline V gene has CDR1 SGHRS and CDR2 YFSETQ. Trimming took off 0 bases at V and 8 bases at J, with 8 bases between the two ends. This CDR3 region has 13 residues. The CDR3 coding sequence is TGCGCCAGCAGCTTGGGACATCTGGAAAAACTGTTTTTT. Translated, it gives CASSLGHLEKLFF.

This clone was detected only once. The rearrangement links TRBV19 to TRBJ2-7; 14 nucleotides match TRBD2. V shed 3 bases and J 3 bases; nucleotides not matched to a gene: 7. CDR3 size: 17 residues. Germline V gene lookup returns CDR1 LNHDA and CDR2 SQIVND (reference sequence). The CDR3 loop reads CASSIRLAGGPLYEQYF. The CDR3 DNA reads TGTGCCAGTAGTATCCGACTAGCGGGAGGGCCGCTCTACGAGCAGTACTTC.

The J gene is TRBJ2-6, the V gene TRBV19; TRBD2 agrees at 9 bases. CDR3 length: 19 amino acids. The V and J ends lost 3 bases and 0 bases, in that order; junction bases with no gene match: 9. Germline V gene lookup returns CDR1 LNHDA and CDR2 SQIVND (reference sequence). The CDR3 spells CASSMTRLAVRSGANVLTF. CDR3 DNA: TGTGCCAGTAGTATGACGAGACTAGCGGTCCGCTCTGGGGCCAACGTCCTGACTTTC.

The chain recombines TRBV14 with TRBJ2-7; D possibly corresponds to TRBD2 (5 bases). The CDR3 covers 15 residues. Between the trimmed V and J ends, which lost 1 base and 6 bases, there was a span of 16 bases. Germline-derived CDR1 and CDR2 are SGHDN and FVKESK. The CDR3 DNA reads as TGTGCCAGCAGCCAAGTGAAGTCTAGCTGGGGCGAGCAGTACTTC. Amino acids: CASSQVKSSWGEQYF. The full variable domain, completed using reference TRBV14 and TRBJ2-7, is EAGVTQFPSHSVIEKGQTVTLRCDPISGHDNLYWYRRVMGKEIKFLLHFVKESKQDESGMPNNRFLAERTGGTYSTLKVQPAELEDSGVYFCASSQVKSSWGEQYFGPGTRLTVT.

The rearrangement links TRBV2 to TRBJ1-1; the D gene is possibly TRBD1 (6 bases). V was shortened by 6 bases and J by 3 bases, with 14 bases between the two germline ends. Germline V CDR1 and CDR2: SNHLY, FYNNEI. This CDR3 spans 14 amino acids. The CDR3 region is CASRVDSSYTEAFF. The CDR3 nucleotides read TGTGCCAGCAGGGTGGACAGTTCTTACACTGAAGCTTTCTTT.

DNA of the CDR3: TGTGCCAGCAGTTTACAGGGTCCTTTCGAGCAGTACTTC. It translates to CASSLQGPFEQYF. V and J are TRBV28 and TRBJ2-7, with a weak D call TRBD1 (5 bases). Germline CDR1 reads MDHEN; CDR2 reads SYDVKM. The CDR3 runs 13 residues. V gave up 2 bases and J gave up 6 bases, with 11 bases separating them.

Worth noting for this clone: The junction differs from germline at one of its ends, possibly a read error. The gene calls are TRBV7-7 and TRBJ2-1, with a tentative D call TRBD1 (5 bases). CDR3 length: 14 residues. The germline gives CDR1 SSHAT, CDR2 FNYEAQ (reference sequence). CDR3 DNA: TGTGCTAGCAGCTTCCCCCCACAACAGGATGAGCAGTTCTTC. Translated: CASSFPPQQDEQFF.

This clone has a single count. The rearrangement links TRBV5-1 to TRBJ2-2; maybe TRBD1 (7 bases). Trimming left V 6 bases short and J 2 bases short, with 14 bases between. The CDR3 loop spans 15 amino acids. Germline V gene data show CDR1 as SGHRS and CDR2 as YFSETQ. In DNA, the CDR3 is TGCGCCAGCAATTCAGGGGGGACAAACACCGGGGAGCTGTTTTTT. Protein: CASNSGGTNTGELFF.

This chain joins TRBV30 and TRBJ2-1; TRBD2 agrees at 7 bases. The germline V gene encodes CDR1 GTSNPN and CDR2 SVGIG (reference sequence). V dropped 2 bases and J dropped 5; count of bases not matched to a gene: 6. This CDR3 comprises 14 residues. The CDR3 spells CAWSTSGIHNEQFF. CDR3 nucleotides: TGTGCCTGGAGTACAAGCGGGATTCACAATGAGCAGTTCTTC.

The chain recombines TRBV6-5 with TRBJ1-1; D not resolved. Germline V lookup: CDR1 MNHEY, CDR2 SVGAGI. V was shortened by 5 bases and J by 1 base, with 11 bases between the two germline ends. The CDR3 length is 14 residues. The CDR3, as DNA: TGTGCCAGCAGTCCCGGTCCCTCGAACACTGAAGCTTTCTTT. Its translation: CASSPGPSNTEAFF.

This clone was picked up a small number of times. A read error may produce the germline difference seen at one junction end. The rearrangement joins TRBV6-1 to TRBJ2-7; 8 nucleotides line up with TRBD2. The CDR3 has 16 amino acids. In germline, CDR1 is MNHNS, CDR2 SASEGT. The CDR3 coding sequence is TGTGCCAGCAGTGACCCTCTCGGGAGGGCCTCCAACGAGCAGTACTTC. Translated, it gives CASSDPLGRASNEQYF.